Each of the 30 T cell receptor beta chains below was sequenced from the same sample in a study of blood T cell repertoires in COVID-19. The protocol was immunoSEQ multiplex PCR, while the TCRdb copy is restricted to in-frame clones and leaves out a portion. The sample holds fewer than 350,000 clones, over 80% seen once. The sample comprised peripheral blood. All receptors come from a woman aged 45-65 years with active or convalescent COVID-19.

The chain couples TRBV9 to TRBJ1-1; 7 nucleotides match TRBD1. CDR3 length: 13 residues. CDR1 and CDR2 from the germline V gene are SGDLS and YYNGEE. Trimming took 0 bases from V and 11 from J; bases not matched to a gene: 7. The CDR3 here is CASSVVVQGPAFF. The DNA for the CDR3 is TGTGCCAGCAGCGTAGTGGTACAGGGGCCGGCTTTCTTT.

The chain links TRBV5-1 to TRBJ1-1, with 10 bases fitting TRBD1. Per the germline V gene, CDR1 is SGHRS and CDR2 is YFSETQ. With V trimmed by 7 bases and J by 6 bases, 12 bases remained unmatched. CDR3 length equals 15 residues. In DNA form, the CDR3 reads TGCGCCAGCCGGGACAGGGGCTACCTTCTCGCTGAAGCTTTCTTT. It translates to CASRDRGYLLAEAFF.

Remarks on this clone: Other DNA sequences in the sample encode the same CDR3. The rearrangement links TRBV19 to TRBJ1-1; D perhaps matches TRBD1 (6 bases). Germline CDR1 reads LNHDA; CDR2 reads SQIVND (reference sequence). Trimming left V 3 bases short and J 0 bases short, with 11 bases between. The CDR3 totals 15 residues. The CDR3 bases are TGTGCCAGTAGTATCGGGGCAGGGGTGAACACTGAAGCTTTCTTT. This sequence encodes CASSIGAGVNTEAFF. Supplemented by reference TRBV19 and TRBJ1-1, the full variable domain reads DGGITQSPKYLFRKEGQNVTLSCEQNLNHDAMYWYRQDPGQGLRLIYYSQIVNDFQKGDIAEGYSVSREKKESFPLTVTSAQKNPTAFYLCASSIGAGVNTEAFFGQGTRLTVV.

This clone showed up just once. V usage is TRBV21-1 and J usage is TRBJ1-2; TRBD1 was called by the table and not checked on the DNA. TRBV21-1 is listed as a pseudogene. The CDR3 is 14 amino acids. The CDR3 sequence: CASRTGITFYGYTF. As DNA, the CDR3 is TGTGCCAGCAGAACAGGGATTACTTTTTATGGCTACACCTTC.

This clone was observed a single time. The rearrangement uses TRBV6-5 and TRBJ2-3; 7 nucleotides line up with TRBD2. Germline lookup yields CDR1 MNHEY and CDR2 SVGAGI. The CDR3 loop spans 15 amino acids. V was pared by 6 bases and J by 3 bases, with 9 bases of the junction left unmatched. The CDR3 is CASRYRGSLTDTQYF. CDR3 DNA sequence: TGTGCCAGCAGATATCGCGGGAGTTTGACAGATACGCAGTATTTT.

V is TRBV6-5 and J is TRBJ2-1; 12 nucleotides agree with TRBD2. Per the germline V gene, CDR1 is MNHEY and CDR2 is SVGAGI. The CDR3 is 15 amino acids. The J segment lost 10 bases and the V segment lost 5 bases, leaving 9 bases of the junction unmatched. Written as DNA, the CDR3 is TGTGCCAGCAGTATGACTAGCGGGAGTTTCATCGAGCAGTTCTTC. Translated: CASSMTSGSFIEQFF.

V is TRBV12-3 or TRBV12-4 and J is TRBJ2-7; no clear D gene. With 1 base removed from V and 1 base from J, the gap between germline ends came to 5 bases. The CDR3 is made up of 13 amino acids. The CDR3 protein is CASSLGASYEQYF. CDR3 coding DNA: TGTGCCAGCAGTTTAGGGGCTTCCTACGAGCAGTACTTC.

DNA of the CDR3: TGTGCCAGCAGTTCTGGACTAGCGGGAGATAACGAGCAGTACTTC. This sequence encodes CASSSGLAGDNEQYF. This rearrangement joins TRBV28 to TRBJ2-7; TRBD2 agrees at 13 bases. The CDR3 runs to 15 residues. Germline CDR1 reads MDHEN; CDR2 reads SYDVKM. With 4 bases clipped from V and 5 bases from J, the junction kept 5 bases outside the gene matches.

This chain connects TRBV19 to TRBJ2-4, with 9 bases that match TRBD1. This CDR3 region has 15 residues. Germline CDR1 is LNHDA and CDR2 is SQIVND (reference sequence). Losses at the gene ends were 5 bases for V and 8 bases for J; bases not matched to a gene: 10. The DNA of the CDR3 is TGTGCCAGTAGTGGATCCAGGACAGGGGCGGACATTCAGTACTTC. Its translation: CASSGSRTGADIQYF. Based on the CDR3 plus reference TRBV19 and TRBJ2-4, the full variable domain is DGGITQSPKYLFRKEGQNVTLSCEQNLNHDAMYWYRQDPGQGLRLIYYSQIVNDFQKGDIAEGYSVSREKKESFPLTVTSAQKNPTAFYLCASSGSRTGADIQYFGAGTRLSVL.

The chain has TRBV28 and TRBJ2-3; D possibly corresponds to TRBD2 (6 bases). The CDR3 sequence is 17 residues long. Per the germline V gene, CDR1 is MDHEN and CDR2 is SYDVKM. V was clipped by 6 bases and J by 5 bases, with 24 bases between them. CDR3 sequence: CASSPLRLDNTGDTQYF. DNA of the CDR3: TGTGCCAGCAGCCCCCTCCGACTAGATAATACCGGAGATACGCAGTATTTT.

This chain links TRBV2 with TRBJ1-5; the match to TRBD1 covers 7 bases. The germline V gene has CDR1 SNHLY and CDR2 FYNNEI. The CDR3 loop spans 16 amino acids. Losses at the gene ends were 6 bases for V and 3 bases for J; bases not matched to a gene: 11. CDR3 protein: CASSGDRAGNNQPQHF. The DNA of the CDR3 is TGTGCCAGCAGCGGAGACAGGGCAGGTAACAATCAGCCCCAGCATTTT.

CDR3 sequence (DNA): TGTGCCAGTAGTATGGGAGCACAACAGGGCACTGAAGCTTTCTTT. Translation gives CASSMGAQQGTEAFF. This chain links TRBV19 with TRBJ1-1, with D possibly being TRBD1 (6 bases). The V gene's germline CDR1 is LNHDA and CDR2 SQIVND (reference sequence). V dropped 3 bases and J dropped 4 bases, with 15 bases sitting between them. The CDR3 totals 15 residues.

The chain links TRBV7-9 to TRBJ2-1, with 9 positions matching TRBD1. V lost 5 bases and J lost 9; bases outside the gene matches: 17. Germline loops: CDR1 SEHNR, CDR2 FQNEAQ (reference sequence). CDR3 length equals 17 residues. CDR3 protein: CASSLTMTGTGNAEQFF. The CDR3 region has the DNA TGTGCCAGCAGCCTCACCATGACCGGGACAGGGAATGCTGAGCAGTTCTTC.

The chain recombines TRBV3-1 (or the pseudogene TRBV3-2) with TRBJ1-6; the match to TRBD1 covers 7 bases. The CDR3 is 17 amino acids. Germline loops: CDR1 LGHDT, CDR2 YNNKEL (reference sequence). Trimming removed 4 bases from V and 4 bases from J; junction bases left unmatched: 10. The CDR3 loop reads CASSRGQLRYYNSPLHF. CDR3 sequence (DNA): TGTGCCAGCAGCCGGGGACAGCTAAGATATTATAATTCACCCCTCCACTTT.

The genes are TRBV27 and TRBJ1-6; tentatively, D is TRBD1 (6 bases). This CDR3 contains 14 residues. The ends were cut back, 3 bases at V and 7 bases at J, with 10 bases in the middle. Germline V gene lookup returns CDR1 MNHEY and CDR2 SMNVEV (reference sequence). The DNA for the CDR3 is TGTGCCAGCAGTTTGCGCAGGGGCAATTCACCCCTCCACTTT. Protein sequence: CASSLRRGNSPLHF.

This rearrangement joins TRBV27 to TRBJ1-2; the match to TRBD1 covers 12 bases. The CDR3 covers 17 residues. CDR1 is MNHEY, CDR2 SMNVEV, per germline (reference sequence). The junction had 14 bases not matched to a gene; V was cut back by 6 bases and J by 6 bases. CDR3 loop: CASSHYAPGTGGDGYTF. CDR3 DNA sequence: TGTGCCAGCAGCCATTACGCCCCCGGGACAGGGGGCGATGGCTACACCTTC.

The chain couples TRBV6-5 to TRBJ2-1; D uncertain. Germline V gene lookup returns CDR1 MNHEY and CDR2 SVGAGI. The germline V and J ends were trimmed by 6 bases and 0 bases, with 9 bases remaining between them. CDR3 size: 14 residues. The CDR3 sequence is CASRSYSSYNEQFF. The CDR3 DNA reads as TGTGCCAGCAGGTCATACAGCTCCTACAATGAGCAGTTCTTC.

The rearrangement links TRBV15 to TRBJ2-3, with a tentative D call TRBD2 (5 bases). Deletions cut 3 bases from V and 2 bases from J, with 15 bases between. Germline V gives CDR1 LNHNV, CDR2 YYDKDF (reference sequence). There are 16 residues in the CDR3. Written as DNA, the CDR3 is TGTGCCACCAGCAGGGAACTAGGGATTTCCACAGATACGCAGTATTTT. It encodes CATSRELGISTDTQYF.

The J gene is TRBJ1-5, the V gene TRBV28, with 10 positions matching TRBD1. The CDR3 runs 14 residues. With V trimmed by 5 bases and J by 5 bases, 3 bases remained unmatched. Germline CDR1 and CDR2: MDHEN and SYDVKM. The CDR3 DNA reads as TGTGCCAGCAGTCCCGGGACAGGGGATCAGCCCCAGCATTTT. This encodes CASSPGTGDQPQHF.

The chain carries TRBV7-9 and TRBJ1-3; D is unclear. This CDR3 spans 12 amino acids. Trimming cost V 7 bases and J 4 bases, with 8 bases left between them. Germline CDR1 SEHNR, CDR2 FQNEAQ (reference sequence). The CDR3 loop is CASITRGNTIYF. The CDR3 nucleotides are TGTGCCAGCATCACAAGAGGAAACACCATATATTTT.

The J gene is TRBJ2-7, the V gene TRBV6-6; 12 bases are a match to TRBD2. The V gene end was trimmed by 4 bases and the J gene end by 4 bases; junction bases not matched to a gene: 5. The CDR3 spans 15 residues. Germline CDR1 is MNHNY and CDR2 is SVGAGI (reference sequence). The CDR3 bases are TGTGCCAGCAGTTCGGGACTAGCGGGCGGGTACGAGCAGTACTTC. This encodes CASSSGLAGGYEQYF.

The gene calls are TRBV20-1 and TRBJ1-1; maybe TRBD1 (6 bases). Trimming took 5 bases from V and 8 from J, leaving 12 bases between them. The CDR3 spans 11 residues. Germline values: CDR1 DFQATT, CDR2 SNEGSKA (reference sequence). The CDR3 nucleotides read TGCAGTGCTGGGGGACACCCCGAAGCTTTCTTT. This encodes CSAGGHPEAFF.

V gene TRBV6-2 or TRBV6-3 combines with J gene TRBJ2-6; 7 bases line up with TRBD2. Germline lookup yields CDR1 MNHEY and CDR2 SVGEGT. V lost 6 bases and J lost 4; bases outside the gene matches: 21. The CDR3 length is 20 residues. In DNA form, the CDR3 reads TGTGCCAGCAGCCCCAAAGCTCCGGGACTACTCTCGACCGGGGCCAACGTCCTGACTTTC. Protein product: CASSPKAPGLLSTGANVLTF.

This clone was picked up a small number of times. The chain is built from TRBV3-1 (or the pseudogene TRBV3-2) and TRBJ2-7; D is undetermined. Trimming stripped 0 bases from V and 0 bases from J, with 6 bases between. Germline loops: CDR1 LGHDT, CDR2 YNNKEL (reference sequence). The CDR3 spans 14 residues. CDR3 amino acids: CASSQDRLSYEQYF. DNA for the CDR3: TGTGCCAGCAGCCAAGATCGACTCTCCTACGAGCAGTACTTC.

V usage is TRBV7-9 and J usage is TRBJ2-6, with D unclear. CDR3 length equals 14 residues. Trimming removed 1 base at V and 4 bases at J, with 5 bases between. Germline V gene sequence: CDR1 SEHNR, CDR2 FQNEAQ (reference sequence). CDR3 nucleotide sequence: TGTGCCAGCAGCTTAGTAACAGGGGCCAACGTCCTGACTTTC. Translating gives CASSLVTGANVLTF.

The chain recombines TRBV5-4 with TRBJ2-5; a weak D match, TRBD2 (5 bases). Trimming shortened V by 4 bases and J by 5 bases, and 15 bases separated the two germline ends. Per germline, CDR1 SGHNT and CDR2 YYREEE (reference sequence). The CDR3 totals 14 residues. This CDR3 reads CASSTQQSGETQYF. The DNA for the CDR3 is TGTGCCAGCAGCACCCAACAGTCGGGGGAGACCCAGTACTTC.

The chain is built from TRBV12-3 or TRBV12-4 and TRBJ1-2; D is ambiguous. The CDR3 is made up of 10 amino acids. V shed 4 bases and J shed 9 bases, with 6 bases lying between them. The CDR3 bases are TGTGCCAGCAGTTGGAGGAGCTACACCTTC. Amino acids: CASSWRSYTF.

J is TRBJ1-1 and V is TRBV28; a weak D match, TRBD1 (5 bases). This CDR3 region has 14 residues. Trimming cost V 4 bases and J 1 base, with 10 bases left between them. Germline V lookup: CDR1 MDHEN, CDR2 SYDVKM. The CDR3 region has the DNA TGTGCCAGCAGTTCCCCCGGGGGGAACACTGAAGCTTTCTTT. Encoded protein: CASSSPGGNTEAFF.

The chain links TRBV30 to TRBJ1-4, with 9 positions matching TRBD1. The CDR3 length is 15 residues. Germline V lookup: CDR1 GTSNPN, CDR2 SVGIG (reference sequence). Unmatched junction bases numbered 5, after V lost 0 bases and J lost 6 bases. CDR3 in amino acids: CAWSVTGGSYEKLFF. CDR3 sequence (DNA): TGTGCCTGGAGTGTCACAGGGGGCTCGTATGAAAAACTGTTTTTT.

This rearrangement joins TRBV10-3 to TRBJ2-4, with 7 bases identical to TRBD2. This CDR3 has 14 residues. Germline values: CDR1 ENHRY, CDR2 SYGVKD. V was clipped by 10 bases and J by 2 bases; unmatched bases: 8. For the CDR3, the DNA is TGTGCCACGCAGCGGGATGCGTCCAAAAACATTCAGTACTTC. Encoded protein: CATQRDASKNIQYF.